This T cell receptor (beta chain) was identified during a study of T cells in Graves' hyperthyroidism and ophthalmopathy. Study summary: At the time of initial diagnosis and before any treatment, peripheral blood was collected. General observations from the study: Model output signaled ophthalmopathy a median around 6.9 months ahead of onset.

Regions amplified from RNA transcripts were the TCR beta CDR3 regions. The HTBI primer set drove a first-round RT-PCR of the TCR CDR3. Each CDR3 protein gets one entry after TCRdb re-called the multiplex PCR reads with MiXCR. The profile shows 200,000 to 250,000 distinct CDR3 sequences, 15% to 20% of them singletons. This clonotype was seen at least ten times. The antigen is undetermined. The study based diagnoses on clinical symptoms, serum thyroxine and TRAb, thyroid ultrasound and orbital computed tomography. The receptor was derived from a woman younger than 30 with Graves' ophthalmopathy. The sequenced material came from blood.

The CDR3 sequence: CASSLVQSEQYF. CDR3 sequence (DNA): TGTGCCAGCAGTTTAGTACAATCCGAGCAGTACTTC. This chain connects TRBV12-3 or TRBV12-4 to TRBJ2-7; unclear D gene. This CDR3 has 12 residues. The V and J ends lost 1 base and 6 bases respectively, with 7 bases between them.